This T cell receptor (beta chain) was captured by sequencing in a study of T cell responses to AZD1222 COVID-19 vaccine (dated by TCRdb to the early 2020s). Describing the broader study: AZD1222 recipients with second doses at about 4 weeks or about 12 weeks were pooled, because spike-specific TCR depth and breadth did not differ between schedules. A total of around 240 trial participants underwent TCR sequencing, of whom approximately 210 received two doses of AZD1222 and about 25 received two doses of the MenACWY control vaccine. Enrollment into the trials was organized by age into subgroups of 18-55, 56-69 and 70-plus years, and those subgroups contained roughly 150, 30 and 60 TCR-sequenced participants, respectively.

On this clone: Which antigen it targets is not known. No quality values exist for individual bases; no much larger clone is one base distant.

From the cysteine through the phenylalanine, the CDR3 covers 16 amino acids. The kept DNA is CDR3 alone, 48 bases in frame from the first base. Relative to germline, V is missing 0 bases and J is missing 4 bases, with 1 base of the junction outside any gene match. According to the germline V gene, CDR1 reads SGHRS and CDR2 reads YFSETQ. The sample's time point label is to be understood as: baseline before first vaccination. Samples from vaccinated people were obtained from the UK trials COV001 and COV002, which included a single-blind randomized controlled phase 2/3 trial of AZD1222 (ChAdOx1 nCoV-19) in healthy adults. For TCRbeta chain sequencing, PBMC samples from trial participants were taken at day 0 and at day 28 after the second dose. Study-wide conclusions, independent of this receptor: Because no samples from the day 14 peak response were available, repertoires could be characterized only after the peak T cell response. Epitopes outside the regions mutated in the B.1.351 and B.1.1.7 variants were reportedly recognized by nearly half of the unique spike-specific TCRs. In the small 56-69-year group, the increase in depth fell short of significance, most likely because of low power. The vaccine-associated CD4 TCRs covered the entire spike protein, and the dominant responses fell in regions 160-218 and 743-854. A significant rise in spike-specific TCR breadth and depth was observed after two AZD1222 doses relative to day 0 and relative to MenACWY recipients. Conclusions about previously exposed vaccinees are limited because only six or seven AZD1222 recipients were SARS-CoV-2 seropositive at baseline. Participants were mostly white British and included more females than males, and it was suggested by the authors that clonal diversity may have been underestimated.

The CDR3 regions of human TCRbeta chains were analyzed by immunosequencing. In the authors' own workflow: Repertoire TCRs were checked for matches against a reference library of SARS-CoV-2-specific TCRs that had been generated using the MIRA antigen-specificity platform. Breadth was defined as the fraction of unique TCRs that were SARS-CoV-2-associated. Depth was defined as the fraction of total T cells that were SARS-CoV-2-associated. Using the MIRA data, each spike-specific TCR was assigned both to the spike region to which the TCR was reactive and to a CD4 or CD8 class. Log10-transformed breadth and depth values were compared by one-way ANOVA with Sidak's multiple comparisons tests. TCRdb stores this immuneACCESS table with in-frame sequences only. Part of the clones is absent; in the studies checked, under half of the shortfall reflects unresolved V genes, and no reason is known for the rest. That table is the source of V, J and clone size, and D and trimming were worked out from the DNA. A total of fewer than 200,000 clones appear in this sample, about 90% of them only once. The leading ten clones occupy 5% to 7.5% of the sample.

Source: peripheral blood, taken on day 0 of AZD1222 vaccination. Recombination connected TRBV5-1 to TRBJ2-1; 13 junctional bases match TRBD2. This receptor was obtained from an adult in good health. CDR3 protein: CASSLETSGGYNEQFF. The DNA sequence reads TGCGCCAGCAGCTTGGAGACTAGCGGGGGGTACAATGAGCAGTTCTTC.